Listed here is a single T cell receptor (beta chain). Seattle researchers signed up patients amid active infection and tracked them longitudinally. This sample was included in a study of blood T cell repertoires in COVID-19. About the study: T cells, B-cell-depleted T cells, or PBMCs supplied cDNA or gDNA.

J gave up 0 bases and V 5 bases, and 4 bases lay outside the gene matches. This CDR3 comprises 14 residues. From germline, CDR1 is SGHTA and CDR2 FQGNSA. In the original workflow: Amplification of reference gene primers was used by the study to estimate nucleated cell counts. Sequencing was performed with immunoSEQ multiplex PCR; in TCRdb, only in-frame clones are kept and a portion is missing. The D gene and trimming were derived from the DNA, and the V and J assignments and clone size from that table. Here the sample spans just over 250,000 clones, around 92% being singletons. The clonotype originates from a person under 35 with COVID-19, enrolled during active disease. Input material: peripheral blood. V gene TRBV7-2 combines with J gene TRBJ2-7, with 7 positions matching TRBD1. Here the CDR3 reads CASSLGQASYEQYF. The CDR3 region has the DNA TGTGCCAGCAGCCTAGGACAGGCCTCCTACGAGCAGTACTTC.